The next 25 T cell receptor beta chains were all read from a single sample in a study of T cells in Graves' hyperthyroidism and ophthalmopathy. RNA transcripts provided the source from which TCR beta CDR3 regions were amplified. HTBI primers were the set used in a first-round RT-PCR of the TCR CDR3. TCRdb reprocessed the multiplex PCR reads via MiXCR and lists one record per CDR3 protein. The sample consists of about 350,000 distinct CDR3 sequences, approximately 17% of them appearing once. The sample consisted of blood. All receptors come from a woman under 40 with Graves' hyperthyroidism that later progressed to Graves' ophthalmopathy.

The table lists this clonotype with many counts. The chain recombines TRBV10-3 with TRBJ2-1, with 10 bases matching TRBD1. This CDR3 spans 16 amino acids. Germline V gene data show CDR1 as ENHRY and CDR2 as SYGVKD. Trimming took 5 bases from V and 3 from J; bases not matched to a gene: 7. CDR3 sequence reads: CAISRDRGGHYNEQFF. CDR3 DNA: TGTGCCATCAGTCGGGACAGGGGAGGTCACTACAATGAGCAGTTCTTC.

This clonotype was seen ten or more times. The chain employs TRBV24-1 and TRBJ2-3; no clear D. V was pared by 7 bases and J by 2 bases, with 9 bases between. Germline V CDR1 and CDR2: KGHDR, SFDVKD. The CDR3 has 13 residues. CDR3 in DNA: TGTGCCACCAGCGAGGCCACCACAGATACGCAGTATTTT. The encoded protein is CATSEATTDTQYF.

There are many counts of this clonotype. The chain couples TRBV30 to TRBJ1-2, with a weak D call TRBD1 (5 bases). V was cut by 4 bases and J by 7 bases, with 13 bases left in between. Per germline, CDR1 GTSNPN and CDR2 SVGIG (reference sequence). CDR3 size: 12 residues. The CDR3 nucleotides read TGTGCCTGGATCGGGCTGGGGGGTGGCTACACCTTC. It is translated as CAWIGLGGGYTF.

This clonotype was counted ten times or more. V is TRBV5-1 and J is TRBJ1-2; TRBD1 might be the D (5 bases). CDR1 SGHRS and CDR2 YFSETQ come from the germline V gene. The CDR3 spans 14 residues. V lost 6 bases and J 0 bases, leaving 12 bases between the germline ends. DNA of the CDR3: TGCGCCAGCAATGGGGACGGAACTAACTATGGCTACACCTTC. This sequence encodes CASNGDGTNYGYTF.

The chain carries TRBV4-2 and TRBJ1-2; D perhaps matches TRBD1 (5 bases). CDR3 length equals 13 residues. V lost 7 bases, J lost 6 bases, and 15 bases lay in between. CDR1 and CDR2 from the germline V gene are LGHNA and YNFKEQ. The CDR3 DNA reads TGTGCCAGCACCGCGGGGGGAAATGATGGCTACACCTTC. This translates into CASTAGGNDGYTF.

In this sample, this clonotype turned up many times. This sequence joins TRBV20-1 and TRBJ1-2; D gene unclear. The V gene lost 4 bases and the J gene lost 3 bases, with 12 bases spanning the gap. Germline V gene sequence: CDR1 DFQATT, CDR2 SNEGSKA (reference sequence). The CDR3 is made up of 13 amino acids. The CDR3 nucleotides read TGCAGTGCTAAACACCAGGAAGACTATGGCTACACCTTC. It translates to CSAKHQEDYGYTF.

The CDR3 here is CASSHTSPGQKMINEKLFF. For the CDR3, the DNA is TGCGCCAGCAGCCATACAAGCCCGGGACAGAAAATGATTAATGAAAAACTGTTTTTT. The rearrangement uses TRBV4-1 and TRBJ1-4, with TRBD1 identical over 7 bases. The CDR3 runs to 19 residues. V dropped 3 bases and J dropped 4; count of bases not matched to a gene: 17. Germline CDR1 and CDR2: MGHRA and YSYEKL.

This clonotype has a handful of counts. This chain links TRBV18 with TRBJ2-7; TRBD1 agrees at 7 bases. The germline V gene encodes CDR1 KGHSH and CDR2 LQKENI. This CDR3 spans 15 amino acids. V trimming: 0 bases; J trimming: 3 bases; junction bases outside the gene matches: 5. CDR3 bases: TGTGCCAGCTCACCACCGTCAGGGGGTAACTACGAGCAGTACTTC. Its protein is CASSPPSGGNYEQYF. The variable domain in full, with the rest retrieved from reference TRBV18 and TRBJ2-7, is NAGVMQNPRHLVRRRGQEARLRCSPMKGHSHVYWYRQLPEEGLKFMVYLQKENIIDESGMPKERFSAEFPKEGPSILRIQQVVRGDSAAYFCASSPPSGGNYEQYFGPGTRLTVT.

This clonotype was recorded many times. V gene TRBV11-2 combines with J gene TRBJ1-2, with D unclear. This CDR3 comprises 15 residues. Germline CDR1 is SGHAT and CDR2 is FQNNGV. V was clipped by 1 base and J by 2 bases, with 11 bases between them. CDR3 coding DNA: TGTGCCAGCAGCTTAGTATATACGGGAAACTATGGCTACACCTTC. Protein: CASSLVYTGNYGYTF.

This clonotype was counted only a few times. The V call is TRBV2, the J call TRBJ2-5; D is uncertain. The germline gives CDR1 SNHLY, CDR2 FYNNEI. V lost 3 bases to trimming and J lost 0 bases, with 5 bases between them. The CDR3 totals 13 residues. CDR3 residues: CASSDIDQETQYF. The CDR3 DNA follows: TGTGCCAGCAGTGATATAGACCAAGAGACCCAGTACTTC. The whole variable domain, filled in from reference TRBV2 and TRBJ2-5, reads EPEVTQTPSHQVTQMGQEVILRCVPISNHLYFYWYRQILGQKVEFLVSFYNNEISEKSEIFDDQFSVERPDGSNFTLKIRSTKLEDSAMYFCASSDIDQETQYFGPGTRLLVL.

There are many counts of this clonotype. This rearrangement joins TRBV18 to TRBJ1-5; 10 bases match TRBD1. Germline V gives CDR1 KGHSH, CDR2 LQKENI. The CDR3 has 20 amino acids. Unmatched junction bases numbered 16, after V lost 0 bases and J lost 5 bases. The DNA of the CDR3 is TGTGCCAGCTCACCACCGGGACAGGGGACCCTTTCTGGTAAACATCAGCCCCAGCATTTT. Protein sequence: CASSPPGQGTLSGKHQPQHF.

This clonotype was detected only a few times. The chain uses TRBV5-1 and TRBJ2-1; D gene ambiguous. The CDR3 is made up of 19 amino acids. Germline loops: CDR1 SGHRS, CDR2 YFSETQ. The V gene lost 1 base and the J gene lost 0 bases, with 20 bases spanning the gap. The CDR3 DNA reads as TGCGCCAGCAGCTTGACCCCCTCATGGACGAAGAGCTCCTACAATGAGCAGTTCTTC. It encodes CASSLTPSWTKSSYNEQFF.

This clonotype appeared many times. This chain links TRBV28 with TRBJ2-5; 8 nucleotides match TRBD2. J was trimmed by 5 bases and V by 5 bases; bases with no gene match: 13. Per germline, CDR1 MDHEN and CDR2 SYDVKM. CDR3 length: 16 residues. The CDR3 region has the DNA TGTGCCAGCAGTCCGATCCCCGGGAGGGGGGGGGAGACCCAGTACTTC. Amino acid sequence: CASSPIPGRGGETQYF.

The chain's CDR3 is CASRTQETQYF. DNA for the CDR3: TGTGCCAGTCGGACCCAAGAGACCCAGTACTTC. The chain recombines TRBV19 with TRBJ2-5; D not resolved. V was cut by 8 bases and J by 1 base, with 5 bases left in between. This CDR3 comprises 11 residues. Germline CDR1 LNHDA, CDR2 SQIVND (reference sequence).

The chain recombines TRBV6-1 with TRBJ2-1; 9 bases map to TRBD1. Germline-derived CDR1 and CDR2 are MNHNS and SASEGT. V lost 4 bases and J lost 8; bases outside the gene matches: 12. This CDR3 has 16 amino acids. This CDR3 is CASSAFRTGENDEQFF. The CDR3 coding sequence is TGTGCCAGCAGTGCCTTTAGGACAGGGGAGAATGATGAGCAGTTCTTC.

In this sample, this clonotype turned up a few times. This sequence joins TRBV9 and TRBJ2-5; 7 nucleotides agree with TRBD2. The CDR3 has 16 amino acids. With 0 bases clipped from V and 1 base from J, the junction kept 6 bases outside the gene matches. Germline V gene sequence: CDR1 SGDLS, CDR2 YYNGEE. The CDR3 reads CASSVGGAGLQETQYF. The DNA for the CDR3 is TGTGCCAGCAGCGTAGGAGGAGCGGGGCTCCAAGAGACCCAGTACTTC.

In this sample, this clonotype turned up many times. The J gene is TRBJ2-1, the V gene TRBV5-5; 8 nucleotides agree with TRBD1. Trimming at V came to 1 base and at J to 8 bases, leaving 11 bases not matched to a gene. Germline lookup yields CDR1 SGHKS and CDR2 YYEKEE (reference sequence). This CDR3 is 16 amino acids long. This CDR3 reads CASSLISRGHGYEQFF. The CDR3 DNA reads as TGTGCCAGCAGCTTGATCTCCAGGGGGCACGGCTATGAGCAGTTCTTC.

The J gene is TRBJ2-2, the V gene TRBV24-1, with 12 bases fitting TRBD1. J was trimmed by 0 bases and V by 2 bases; bases with no gene match: 6. Germline V gene sequence: CDR1 KGHDR, CDR2 SFDVKD. This CDR3 has 19 residues. The DNA of the CDR3 is TGTGCCACCAGTGATTCTCCGGGACAGGGGGCGGCGAACACCGGGGAGCTGTTTTTT. Translated: CATSDSPGQGAANTGELFF.

Note on this clonotype: This may come from a read error, since a much larger clone is one base off. The rearrangement links TRBV11-2 to TRBJ2-7; TRBD1 matches at 10 bases. There are 16 residues in the CDR3. In germline, CDR1 is SGHAT, CDR2 FQNNGV. The CDR3 protein is CASSLEGTGAPYERYF. CDR3 bases: TGTGCCAGCAGCTTAGAGGGGACAGGGGCCCCCTACGAGCGGTACTTC.

On this clonotype: Possible read error: a much larger clone is one base away. The chain uses TRBV13 and TRBJ2-7; the match to TRBD2 covers 11 bases. Germline assignment: CDR1 PRHDT and CDR2 FYEKMQ (reference sequence). The CDR3 spans 15 residues. The chain's CDR3 is CASGFRASGGYEQYF. CDR3 DNA sequence: TGTGCCAGCGGCTTTCGGGCTAGCGGGGGGTACGAGCAGTACTTC.

The chain links TRBV2 to TRBJ2-7; a weak D match, TRBD1 (5 bases). The germline V and J ends were trimmed by 1 base and 1 base, with 8 bases remaining between them. The CDR3 length is 14 residues. From germline, CDR1 is SNHLY and CDR2 FYNNEI. The CDR3 region has the DNA TGTGCCAGCAGTGAAGGAGCAGGGTCCTACGAGCAGTACGTC. Residues: CASSEGAGSYEQYV.

This clonotype was detected a few times. The chain has TRBV19 and TRBJ2-2, with TRBD1 identical over 8 bases. In germline, CDR1 is LNHDA, CDR2 SQIVND (reference sequence). The CDR3 runs to 15 residues. V lost 10 bases, J lost 5 bases, and 12 bases stayed unmatched. The CDR3 loop is CATRSGQGRTGELFF. DNA for the CDR3: TGTGCCACCCGTTCCGGACAGGGACGGACCGGGGAGCTGTTTTTT.

The rearrangement uses TRBV6-2 or TRBV6-3 and TRBJ1-5; the D gene is possibly TRBD1 (6 bases). Germline V gene lookup returns CDR1 MNHEY and CDR2 SVGEGT. Between the trimmed V and J ends, which lost 8 bases and 0 bases, there was a span of 11 bases. This CDR3 comprises 14 residues. The CDR3 sequence: CASVTGLSNQPQHF. The CDR3 bases are TGTGCCAGCGTTACAGGGCTTAGCAATCAGCCCCAGCATTTT.

V is TRBV28 and J is TRBJ1-5, with 8 positions matching TRBD1. CDR3 length equals 17 residues. From germline, CDR1 is MDHEN and CDR2 SYDVKM. J lost 4 bases, V lost 3 bases, and 11 bases had no gene match. The DNA of the CDR3 is TGTGCCAGCAGTTTTTTTGGAGGTCAGGGGGCTAATCAGCCCCAGCATTTT. Protein: CASSFFGGQGANQPQHF.

This clonotype was picked up many times. The chain joins TRBV6-1 to TRBJ2-5, with D perhaps given as TRBD1 or TRBD2 (6 bases each). The germline CDR1 and CDR2 sequences are MNHNS and SASEGT. The CDR3 is 16 amino acids. V gave up 6 bases and J gave up 1 base, with 18 bases separating them. CDR3 coding DNA: TGTGCCAGCAGGAACAGGGCCGGAGGGTTCCAAGAGACCCAGTACTTC. Translating it yields CASRNRAGGFQETQYF.